This TCR beta chain was found in a study of early T cells in non-severe SARS-CoV-2 infection. Study summary: Unsorted whole-blood RNA was sequenced in bulk, leaving chains unpaired.

Study-wide results and caveats: Private and CD4 specificities were missed by VDJdb matching, skewed to anti-spike CD8.

This clonotype was observed at least ten times. The target antigen is unknown. The V end was cut by 1 base, the J end by 3 bases, with 13 bases between. The CDR3 is 15 residues long. Germline values: CDR1 LGHNA, CDR2 YSLEER. Individual cDNA molecules carried attached unique molecular identifiers. TCRdb reanalysed the 5' RACE reads using MiXCR and keeps one entry per CDR3 protein. The sample has about 30,000 distinct CDR3 sequences; 3% to 5% are singletons. The source material was whole blood. This clonotype was sampled from an adult who was a healthcare worker with PCR-confirmed SARS-CoV-2 infection or an uninfected control (not recorded which). V gene TRBV4-3 combines with J gene TRBJ2-7, with a weak D call TRBD1 (5 bases). The CDR3 is CASSQGVVQGYEQYF. The CDR3 DNA follows: TGCGCCAGCAGCCAAGGAGTCGTCCAGGGCTACGAGCAGTACTTC.